The next 28 T cell receptor beta chains were all read from a single sample in a study of PD-L1 blockade in urothelial cancer. Stated time point: peripheral blood 6 weeks after treatment start. Here immunoSEQ multiplex PCR was the method, and the copy in TCRdb shows in-frame clones only, minus some. The sample lists around 110,000 clones, around 89% occurring once. The source was PBMCs, collected around atezolizumab (anti-PD-L1) treatment. Source of these receptors: a man in his 60s with urothelial cancer.

The CDR3 coding sequence is TGTGCCATCAGAGCAGGACTAGCGGGCCCCTACGAGCAGTACTTC. It yields the protein CAIRAGLAGPYEQYF. The chain carries TRBV10-3 and TRBJ2-7, with 11 bases that match TRBD2. V dropped 6 bases and J dropped 2; count of bases not matched to a gene: 6. Germline V gene lookup returns CDR1 ENHRY and CDR2 SYGVKD. This CDR3 region has 15 residues.

The chain employs TRBV18 and TRBJ2-3, with D maybe TRBD1 (5 bases). CDR1 is KGHSH, CDR2 LQKENI, per germline. V was shortened by 4 bases and J by 5 bases, with 10 bases between the two germline ends. The CDR3 has 13 amino acids. CDR3 in amino acids: CASSQAQGDTQYF. As DNA, the CDR3 is TGTGCCAGCTCACAGGCCCAGGGAGATACGCAGTATTTT.

This chain connects TRBV30 to TRBJ1-2; 7 bases fit TRBD1. Germline V lookup: CDR1 GTSNPN, CDR2 SVGIG (reference sequence). With V trimmed by 4 bases and J by 6 bases, 20 bases remained unmatched. The CDR3 has 17 residues. CDR3 loop: CAWIPWTAGTENDGYTF. DNA of the CDR3: TGTGCCTGGATTCCCTGGACCGCCGGGACAGAGAACGATGGCTACACCTTC.

V and J are TRBV28 and TRBJ2-7, with D maybe TRBD1 (6 bases). The germline V gene encodes CDR1 MDHEN and CDR2 SYDVKM. The CDR3 contains 12 residues. V gave up 4 bases and J gave up 5 bases, with 9 bases separating them. Here the CDR3 reads CASSSTGNEQYF. The CDR3 DNA is TGTGCCAGCAGTTCCACAGGGAACGAGCAGTACTTC.

The chain carries TRBV29-1 and TRBJ2-5, with 9 bases lining up with TRBD2. The CDR3 consists of 15 residues. The junction had 12 bases not matched to a gene; V was cut back by 6 bases and J by 4 bases. CDR1 SQVTM and CDR2 ANQGSEA come from the germline V gene. CDR3 residues: CSVDVSGSMGETQYF. The CDR3 DNA is TGCAGCGTCGATGTTAGCGGGAGTATGGGAGAGACCCAGTACTTC.

The chain couples TRBV7-2 to TRBJ2-7, with TRBD2 identical over 11 bases. The CDR3 is made up of 17 amino acids. The germline CDR1 and CDR2 sequences are SGHTA and FQGNSA. After removal of 2 bases from V and 0 bases from J, the junction contained 6 bases not matched to a gene. CDR3 DNA: TGTGCCAGCAGCTTATTAGGGACTAGCGGTAGCTCCTACGAGCAGTACTTC. Amino acid sequence: CASSLLGTSGSSYEQYF.

This clone has only one observation. CDR3 residues: CASSLAGPPGETQYF. CDR3 in DNA: TGCGCCAGCAGCTTGGCCGGACCTCCAGGGGAGACCCAGTACTTC. The rearrangement links TRBV5-1 to TRBJ2-5; D may be TRBD1 (5 bases). V shed 0 bases and J shed 5 bases, with 14 bases lying between them. This CDR3 is 15 amino acids long. Germline CDR1 reads SGHRS; CDR2 reads YFSETQ. The full variable domain, completed using reference TRBV5-1 and TRBJ2-5, is KAGVTQTPRYLIKTRGQQVTLSCSPISGHRSVSWYQQTPGQGLQFLFEYFSETQRNKGNFPGRFSGRQFSNSRSEMNVSTLELGDSALYLCASSLAGPPGETQYFGPGTRLLVL.

The chain is built from TRBV5-1 and TRBJ1-5; the match to TRBD1 covers 10 bases. The CDR3 extends over 15 amino acids. Germline V gene lookup returns CDR1 SGHRS and CDR2 YFSETQ. J gave up 7 bases and V 0 bases, and 4 bases lay outside the gene matches. CDR3 residues: CASSLGDRGGQPQHF. CDR3 coding DNA: TGCGCCAGCAGCTTGGGGGACAGGGGTGGGCAGCCCCAGCATTTT.

The chain couples TRBV10-3 to TRBJ2-2; the D is unclear. Between the trimmed V and J ends, which lost 5 bases and 2 bases, there was a span of 6 bases. The CDR3 runs to 13 residues. Looked up from germline, CDR1 is ENHRY and CDR2 is SYGVKD. Here the CDR3 DNA reads TGTGCCATCAGTCCCTACAACACCGGGGAGCTGTTTTTT. Amino acids: CAISPYNTGELFF.

The V and J genes are TRBV7-7 and TRBJ2-5; no reliable D call. Trimming took off 1 base at V and 0 bases at J, with 12 bases between the two ends. This CDR3 region has 16 residues. Per germline, CDR1 SSHAT and CDR2 FNYEAQ (reference sequence). CDR3 bases: TGTGCCAGCAGCTTAGGGTCCCAAGCGTACCAAGAGACCCAGTACTTC. Residues: CASSLGSQAYQETQYF.

J is TRBJ1-4 and V is TRBV2, with D perhaps matching TRBD1 (6 bases). Germline assignment: CDR1 SNHLY and CDR2 FYNNEI. The CDR3 sequence is 17 residues long. V gave up 6 bases and J gave up 2 bases, with 19 bases separating them. The CDR3 here is CASSRGQGTLTNEKLFF. Written as DNA, the CDR3 is TGTGCCAGCAGCCGTGGGCAGGGGACCTTGACTAATGAAAAACTGTTTTTT.

This clone came up once. The chain couples TRBV18 to TRBJ1-4; 7 bases are a match to TRBD1. The ends lost 4 bases at V and 8 bases at J; junction bases unmatched: 13. Germline V gene data show CDR1 as KGHSH and CDR2 as LQKENI. The CDR3 extends over 16 amino acids. CDR3 amino acids: CASSLTQDRVVEKLFF. CDR3 coding DNA: TGTGCCAGCTCACTGACCCAAGACAGGGTGGTCGAAAAACTGTTTTTT.

V gene TRBV13 combines with J gene TRBJ1-5; D is ambiguous. Germline CDR1 is PRHDT and CDR2 is FYEKMQ (reference sequence). The V end was cut by 0 bases, the J end by 4 bases, with 10 bases between. The CDR3 runs 15 residues. DNA of the CDR3: TGTGCCAGCAGCTTAGGCAGGACGGGAAATCAGCCCCAGCATTTT. Residues: CASSLGRTGNQPQHF. The complete variable domain, with remaining parts taken from reference TRBV13 and TRBJ1-5, reads AAGVIQSPRHLIKEKRETATLKCYPIPRHDTVYWYQQGPGQDPQFLISFYEKMQSDKGSIPDRFSAQQFSDYHSELNMSSLELGDSALYFCASSLGRTGNQPQHFGDGTRLSIL.

The V call is TRBV5-1, the J call TRBJ2-1; TRBD2 aligns across 12 bases. After removal of 4 bases from V and 4 bases from J, the junction contained 6 bases not matched to a gene. The V gene's germline CDR1 is SGHRS and CDR2 YFSETQ. The CDR3 spans 16 residues. The CDR3 spells CASSPGGLAGYNEQFF. DNA of the CDR3: TGCGCCAGCAGCCCGGGGGGACTAGCGGGTTACAATGAGCAGTTCTTC.

The V call is TRBV27, the J call TRBJ1-3; D uncertain. Germline lookup yields CDR1 MNHEY and CDR2 SMNVEV (reference sequence). Deletions cut 8 bases from V and 4 bases from J, with 12 bases between. This CDR3 contains 13 residues. The CDR3 reads CASSTLRGNTIYF. The CDR3 DNA sequence: TGTGCCAGCTCTACCCTACGCGGAAACACCATATATTTT.

This clone was seen a single time. Written as DNA, the CDR3 is TGTGCCAGCAGTTTTCGACGGACACTCGAGCAGTACTTC. It specifies CASSFRRTLEQYF. The rearrangement uses TRBV28 and TRBJ2-7; D might be TRBD1 (5 bases). Between the trimmed V and J ends, which lost 3 bases and 6 bases, there was a span of 12 bases. CDR3 length: 13 amino acids. Germline CDR1 reads MDHEN; CDR2 reads SYDVKM.

In this sample, this clone turned up once. This rearrangement joins TRBV2 to TRBJ2-3; possibly TRBD1 for D (6 bases). Trimming left V 7 bases short and J 2 bases short, with 10 bases between. Germline V gene lookup returns CDR1 SNHLY and CDR2 FYNNEI. The CDR3 has 13 residues. CDR3 residues: CASKGTHTDTQYF. Here the CDR3 DNA reads TGTGCCAGCAAGGGGACACACACAGATACGCAGTATTTT.

This sequence joins TRBV27 and TRBJ2-5, with TRBD1 identical over 7 bases. V shed 3 bases, J shed 5 bases, and the junction held 3 bases outside the gene matches. Germline V gene data show CDR1 as MNHEY and CDR2 as SMNVEV (reference sequence). CDR3 length: 13 amino acids. The DNA of the CDR3 is TGTGCCAGCAGTTTCAGGGGGATCGAGACCCAGTACTTC. Protein sequence: CASSFRGIETQYF.

V is TRBV6-6 and J is TRBJ1-1; D call uncertain. Deletions cut 6 bases from V and 1 base from J, with 9 bases between. Per the germline V gene, CDR1 is MNHNY and CDR2 is SVGAGI (reference sequence). The CDR3 covers 13 residues. The CDR3 loop reads CASSLQANTEAFF. Written as DNA, the CDR3 is TGTGCCAGCAGCCTTCAAGCGAACACTGAAGCTTTCTTT.

The chain carries TRBV28 and TRBJ2-1, with TRBD1 as a possible D gene (5 bases). Trimming shortened V by 2 bases and J by 7 bases, and 15 bases separated the two germline ends. The CDR3 is 15 residues long. Germline lookup yields CDR1 MDHEN and CDR2 SYDVKM. CDR3 amino acids: CASSLVGRVGNEQFF. The CDR3 DNA reads TGTGCCAGCAGTTTAGTCGGCAGGGTGGGGAATGAGCAGTTCTTC. The whole variable domain, filled in from reference TRBV28 and TRBJ2-1, reads DVKVTQSSRYLVKRTGEKVFLECVQDMDHENMFWYRQDPGLGLRLIYFSYDVKMKEKGDIPEGYSVSREKKERFSLILESASTNQTSMYLCASSLVGRVGNEQFFGPGTRLTVL.

This clone has just a few counts. V is TRBV18 and J is TRBJ2-7; unclear D gene. V was clipped by 6 bases and J by 5 bases, with 14 bases between them. Germline V CDR1 and CDR2: KGHSH, LQKENI. The CDR3 is 13 residues long. The CDR3 spells CASSLTQQHEQYF. The CDR3 nucleotides are TGTGCCAGCTCTCTTACCCAACAGCACGAGCAGTACTTC.

This chain uses TRBV28 with TRBJ1-2, with unresolved D. The CDR3 is 13 amino acids. V was trimmed by 6 bases and J by 3 bases, leaving 11 bases between them. Germline CDR1 MDHEN, CDR2 SYDVKM. This CDR3 reads CASSNPPDYGYTF. CDR3 sequence (DNA): TGTGCCAGCAGCAACCCACCGGACTATGGCTACACCTTC.

This chain joins TRBV5-1 and TRBJ2-5; the D gene is possibly TRBD1 (6 bases). This CDR3 is 14 amino acids long. V was trimmed by 2 bases and J by 4 bases, leaving 12 bases between them. CDR1 and CDR2 (germline): SGHRS, YFSETQ. CDR3 in amino acids: CASSFNRDRETQYF. CDR3 nucleotide sequence: TGCGCCAGCAGCTTTAACAGGGATCGAGAGACCCAGTACTTC.

This chain links TRBV7-9 with TRBJ1-4, with a tentative D call TRBD1 (6 bases). The V gene lost 1 base and the J gene lost 8 bases, with 20 bases spanning the gap. The germline V gene encodes CDR1 SEHNR and CDR2 FQNEAQ (reference sequence). This CDR3 has 17 residues. For the CDR3, the DNA is TGTGCCAGCAGCTTAGGATTGGGGCAGGGCGGGGGCGAAAAACTGTTTTTT. This codes for CASSLGLGQGGGEKLFF.

The J gene is TRBJ1-6, the V gene TRBV6-5, with D unclear. The CDR3 is 11 residues long. Germline CDR1 MNHEY, CDR2 SVGAGI. Deletions cut 6 bases from V and 7 bases from J, with 4 bases between. CDR3 protein: CASRENSPLHF. Written as DNA, the CDR3 is TGTGCCAGCAGAGAGAATTCACCCCTCCACTTT.

The V and J genes are TRBV9 and TRBJ2-3; 7 nucleotides line up with TRBD2. J lost 0 bases, V lost 3 bases, and 10 bases had no gene match. Germline V lookup: CDR1 SGDLS, CDR2 YYNGEE. The CDR3 is made up of 17 amino acids. CDR3 region: CASSDSTGLVSTDTQYF. In nucleotides, the CDR3 is TGTGCCAGCAGCGATTCTACAGGACTAGTTAGCACAGATACGCAGTATTTT.

The chain's CDR3 is CASSLEGTGSLKAYF. DNA for the CDR3: TGTGCCAGCAGCTTAGAAGGGACAGGGTCACTTAAGGCGTACTTC. The chain links TRBV11-2 to TRBJ2-7, with TRBD1 identical over 9 bases. Germline-derived CDR1 and CDR2 are SGHAT and FQNNGV. There are 15 residues in the CDR3. Germline trimming cut 0 bases from V and 12 bases from J; bases unmatched to any gene: 12.

This rearrangement joins TRBV5-6 to TRBJ2-2; 12 bases map to TRBD1. The germline V gene encodes CDR1 SGHDT and CDR2 YYEEEE. V lost 0 bases, J lost 7 bases, and 7 bases stayed unmatched. The CDR3 runs 17 residues. The CDR3 is CASSLGWDRGHDGELFF. The CDR3 DNA is TGTGCCAGCAGCTTGGGGTGGGACAGGGGGCATGACGGGGAGCTGTTTTTT.